The entry below describes one T cell receptor (beta chain). Its antigen is as yet unknown. 13 Jbeta primers and 60 Vbeta primers were used for the PCR. Repertoires were generated with immunoSEQ multiplex PCR, while TCRdb's copy carries only in-frame clones and drops some. The repertoire holds about 130,000 clones, with roughly a tenth as singletons. The length of the CDR3 is 15 residues. Germline assignment: CDR1 MNHEY and CDR2 SMNVEV (reference sequence). The V gene end was trimmed by 3 bases and the J gene end by 2 bases; junction bases not matched to a gene: 7. Donors consisted of healthy bone marrow donors. This specimen belongs to a study of cytomegalovirus exposure and HLA in healthy donors. Overall study results and limits: A later look showed TCR association rates differing by HLA locus, highest for DRB1 and lowest for HLA-C. Apparent HLA restriction characterized most CMV-associated TCR beta chains in a later analysis.

Sequenced input: PBMCs. This clonotype originated in a woman under 30 in good health and CMV-seropositive. J is TRBJ2-7 and V is TRBV27; TRBD2 aligns across 7 bases. The DNA of the CDR3 is TGTGCCAGCAGTTTTCGGGGGGACGATCCCTACGAGCAGTACTTC. Amino acid sequence: CASSFRGDDPYEQYF.